This T cell receptor (beta chain) is from a study of Ad26.COV2.S vaccination and SARS-CoV-2 variants. About the study: Vaccine-arm donor from the placebo-controlled COV1001 Ad26.COV2.S trial. Donor got 5x10^10 or 1x10^11 viral particles of Ad26.COV2.S. Overall study results and limits: With respect to non-spike TCR breadth, vaccine and placebo recipients were similar.

This clone appeared a few times. Its antigen is not known. An end of the junction does not agree with germline; a read error may underlie this. Generated by immunoSEQ multiplex PCR, the TCRdb table keeps only in-frame clones and is missing some. The sample lists hundreds of thousands of clones, about 90% occurring once. The treatment denotes: roughly 19 received Ad26.COV2.S at low or high dose, single or two shots; roughly five received placebo; per-sample allocation not given. On day 63 after the first injection, vaccine and placebo recipients gave samples. Vaccine was an Ad26 vector expressing Wuhan-strain SARS-CoV-2 spike. Germline V gene data show CDR1 as SGHKS and CDR2 as YYEKEE (reference sequence). The CDR3 covers 15 residues.

This receptor was obtained from a person between 18 and 60 years old who received the Ad26.COV2.S COVID-19 vaccine or a placebo. The material was peripheral blood, obtained in a trial of Ad26.COV2.S vaccine versus placebo. The genes are TRBV5-5 and TRBJ1-2; 7 bases are a match to TRBD1. CDR3 loop: CASILGGQTLYGYTF. DNA for the CDR3: TGTGCCAGCATCTTGGGGGGACAGACTCTCTATGGCTACACCTTC.